This entry lists 5 T cell receptor beta chains sequenced from one sample in a study of blood T cell repertoires in COVID-19. This table comes from immunoSEQ multiplex PCR, and its TCRdb copy is limited to in-frame clones, with some not included. The table has approximately 180,000 clones, more than 75% seen once. Sequenced input: peripheral blood. These receptors were obtained from a woman between 65 and 79 years old with COVID-19, enrolled during active disease.

The chain joins TRBV19 to TRBJ1-3, with D perhaps matching TRBD1 (6 bases). Germline V gives CDR1 LNHDA, CDR2 SQIVND (reference sequence). Trimming pared 4 bases from V and 0 bases from J, leaving 10 bases between. The CDR3 contains 15 residues. The CDR3 nucleotides read TGTGCCAGTAGTACTGGACAGAGCTCTGGAAACACCATATATTTT. This translates into CASSTGQSSGNTIYF.

The J gene is TRBJ2-1, the V gene TRBV23-1; D is possibly TRBD2 (6 bases). TRBV23-1 belongs to the ORF category, with a function that is uncertain. V gave up 2 bases and J gave up 0 bases, with 11 bases separating them. This CDR3 spans 16 amino acids. CDR3 nucleotides: TGCGCCAGCAGTCAAACAAGCGGGCGCTCCTACAATGAGCAGTTCTTC. Residues: CASSQTSGRSYNEQFF.

The rearrangement uses TRBV18 and TRBJ1-4, with unresolved D. The V end lost 0 bases, the J end lost 4 bases, and 6 bases lay between the germline ends. Germline CDR1 is KGHSH and CDR2 is LQKENI. CDR3 length: 14 residues. CDR3 in DNA: TGTGCCAGCTCACCACCTACAGTTAATGAAAAACTGTTTTTT. This gives the protein CASSPPTVNEKLFF.

This chain uses TRBV19 with TRBJ1-1; 8 bases are a match to TRBD1. This CDR3 has 14 amino acids. The V segment lost 4 bases and the J segment 4 bases; nucleotides outside the gene matches: 5. Germline V gives CDR1 LNHDA, CDR2 SQIVND (reference sequence). In nucleotides, the CDR3 is TGTGCCAGTAGTAACCCGACAGGGGTCACTGAAGCTTTCTTT. Encoded protein: CASSNPTGVTEAFF.

The rearrangement joins TRBV15 to TRBJ2-7, with 11 bases lining up with TRBD1. Unmatched junction bases numbered 11, after V lost 4 bases and J lost 3 bases. Germline V gives CDR1 LNHNV, CDR2 YYDKDF (reference sequence). This CDR3 is built from 17 residues. The CDR3 reads CATSKERTGTGGYEQYF. In DNA, the CDR3 is TGTGCCACCAGCAAAGAAAGAACCGGGACAGGGGGCTACGAGCAGTACTTC.